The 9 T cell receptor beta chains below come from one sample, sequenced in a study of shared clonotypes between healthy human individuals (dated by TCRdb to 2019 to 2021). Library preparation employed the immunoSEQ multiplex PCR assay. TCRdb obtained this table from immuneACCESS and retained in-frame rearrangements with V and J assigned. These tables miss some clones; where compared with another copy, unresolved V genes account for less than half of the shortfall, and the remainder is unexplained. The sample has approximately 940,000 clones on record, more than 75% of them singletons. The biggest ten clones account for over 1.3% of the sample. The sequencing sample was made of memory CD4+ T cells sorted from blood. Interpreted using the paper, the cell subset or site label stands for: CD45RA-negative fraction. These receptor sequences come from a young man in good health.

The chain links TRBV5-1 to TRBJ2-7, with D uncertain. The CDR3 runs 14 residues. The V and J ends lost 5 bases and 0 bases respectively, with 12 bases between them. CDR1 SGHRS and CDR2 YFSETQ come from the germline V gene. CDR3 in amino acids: CASRVEQSSYEQYF. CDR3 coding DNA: TGCGCCAGCAGGGTGGAACAGAGCTCCTACGAGCAGTACTTC.

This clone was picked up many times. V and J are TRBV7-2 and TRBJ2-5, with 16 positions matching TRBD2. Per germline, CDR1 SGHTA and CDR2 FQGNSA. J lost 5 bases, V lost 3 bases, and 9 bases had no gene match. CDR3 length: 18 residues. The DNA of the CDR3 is TGTGCCAGCAGCTTCGGGACTAGCGGGGGGGCAAGAAGGGAGACCCAGTACTTC. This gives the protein CASSFGTSGGARRETQYF.

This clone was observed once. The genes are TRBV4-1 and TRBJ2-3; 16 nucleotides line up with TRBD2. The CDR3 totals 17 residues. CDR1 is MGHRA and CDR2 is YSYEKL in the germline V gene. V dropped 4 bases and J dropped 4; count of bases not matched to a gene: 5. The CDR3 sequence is CASSLGTSGGAADTQYF. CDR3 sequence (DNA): TGCGCCAGCAGCCTCGGGACTAGCGGGGGGGCGGCAGATACGCAGTATTTT.

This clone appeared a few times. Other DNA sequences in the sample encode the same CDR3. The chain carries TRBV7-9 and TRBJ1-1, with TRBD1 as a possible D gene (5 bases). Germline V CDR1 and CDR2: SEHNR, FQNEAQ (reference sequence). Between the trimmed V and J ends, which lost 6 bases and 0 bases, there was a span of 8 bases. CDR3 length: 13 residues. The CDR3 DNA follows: TGTGCCAGCAGTTGGGGGTTGAACACTGAAGCTTTCTTT. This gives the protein CASSWGLNTEAFF.

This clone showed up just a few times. The CDR3 protein is CASSLNRQDTQYF. The DNA for the CDR3 is TGTGCCAGCAGCTTAAACAGGCAGGATACGCAGTATTTT. The chain uses TRBV7-2 and TRBJ2-3, with a possible D match to TRBD1 (5 bases). The V gene's germline CDR1 is SGHTA and CDR2 FQGNSA. The CDR3 extends over 13 amino acids. Trimming took 2 bases from V and 6 from J, leaving 9 bases between them.

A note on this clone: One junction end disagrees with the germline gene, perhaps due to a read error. The chain's CDR3 is CASSPTHQGAFF. The CDR3 nucleotides are TGTGCCAGCAGTCCCACCCACCAGGGGGCTTTCTTC. The chain recombines TRBV5-5 with TRBJ1-2; 8 nucleotides line up with TRBD1. CDR3 size: 12 residues. CDR1 and CDR2 from the germline V gene are SGHKS and YYEKEE (reference sequence). The full variable domain, rest sourced from reference TRBV5-5 and TRBJ1-2, is DAGVTQSPTHLIKTRGQQVTLRCSPISGHKSVSWYQQVLGQGPQFIFQYYEKEERGRGNFPDRFSARQFPNYSSELNVNALLLGDSALYLCASSPTHQGAFFGSGTRLTVV.

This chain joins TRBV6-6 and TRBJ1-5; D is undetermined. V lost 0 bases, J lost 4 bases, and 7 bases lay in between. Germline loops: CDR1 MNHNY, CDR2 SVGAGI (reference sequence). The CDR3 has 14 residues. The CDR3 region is CASSYSQQNQPQHF. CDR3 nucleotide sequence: TGTGCCAGCAGTTACTCGCAGCAGAATCAGCCCCAGCATTTT.

CDR3 in DNA: TGTGCCAGCAGCTTGGGACAGGGAGACTATGGCTACACCTTC. It encodes CASSLGQGDYGYTF. The chain carries TRBV5-6 and TRBJ1-2, with 7 bases that match TRBD1. CDR3 size: 14 residues. The germline gives CDR1 SGHDT, CDR2 YYEEEE. V gave up 0 bases and J gave up 3 bases; unmatched junction bases: 2. The full variable domain, with the rest looked up from reference TRBV5-6 and TRBJ1-2, is DAGVTQSPTHLIKTRGQQVTLRCSPKSGHDTVSWYQQALGQGPQFIFQYYEEEERQRGNFPDRFSGHQFPNYSSELNVNALLLGDSALYLCASSLGQGDYGYTFGSGTRLTVV.

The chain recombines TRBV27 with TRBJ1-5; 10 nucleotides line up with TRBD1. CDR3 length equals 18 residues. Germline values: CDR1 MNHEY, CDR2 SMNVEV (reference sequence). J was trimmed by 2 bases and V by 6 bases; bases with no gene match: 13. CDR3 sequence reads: CASSIEKRTGGGNQPQHF. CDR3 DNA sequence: TGTGCCAGCAGCATCGAGAAACGGACAGGGGGTGGCAATCAGCCCCAGCATTTT.